One and the same sample provided the 13 T cell receptor beta chains below, sequenced in a study of shared clonotypes between healthy human individuals. CD45RO negativity and positive selection for CCR7 defined naive CD8 cells, a population that excluded terminally differentiated effector memory CD45RA+ cells. Sequenced by immunoSEQ multiplex PCR; TCRdb stores in-frame clones only, minus some. Among over 2,000,000 clones listed, approximately 92% were seen once. The sequenced material came from naive CD8+ T cells from PBMCs. The receptors shown here come from a man aged 18-30 years in good health. Some clones in this sample may be carry-over from other donors' samples.

The chain links TRBV7-9 to TRBJ2-7; 10 positions agree with TRBD2. Germline CDR1 reads SEHNR; CDR2 reads FQNEAQ (reference sequence). CDR3 length equals 16 residues. Losses at the gene ends were 1 base for V and 4 bases for J; bases not matched to a gene: 7. CDR3 in DNA: TGTGCCAGCAGCTTAGAAGCGGGAGGGCCCGGTTACGAGCAGTACTTC. Residues: CASSLEAGGPGYEQYF.

V is TRBV7-2 and J is TRBJ1-4; tentative D call: TRBD1 (6 bases). The V and J ends lost 2 bases and 5 bases respectively, with 12 bases between them. The CDR3 runs to 15 residues. Germline V gives CDR1 SGHTA, CDR2 FQGNSA. The DNA for the CDR3 is TGTGCCAGCAGCTTAAGAGGGGGGACCAATGAAAAACTGTTTTTT. Amino acid sequence: CASSLRGGTNEKLFF.

The chain is built from TRBV10-2 and TRBJ2-7; D is unresolved. Germline lookup yields CDR1 WSHSY and CDR2 SAAADI. The V end lost 4 bases, the J end lost 3 bases, and 13 bases lay between the germline ends. This CDR3 has 14 residues. CDR3 bases: TGCGCCAGCAGTGCCGAAGACGGCCGCTACGAGCAGTACTTC. This translates into CASSAEDGRYEQYF.

The chain couples TRBV10-3 to TRBJ2-3, with D maybe TRBD2 (6 bases). Trimming took 8 bases from V and 2 from J, leaving 11 bases between them. The CDR3 has 13 residues. The germline V gene has CDR1 ENHRY and CDR2 SYGVKD. The CDR3 loop is CAISPGDTDTQYF. The CDR3 nucleotides are TGTGCCATCTCACCGGGAGACACAGATACGCAGTATTTT.

This clone is a singleton in its sample. This chain links TRBV4-1 with TRBJ2-5, with D possibly being TRBD2 (6 bases). The germline gives CDR1 MGHRA, CDR2 YSYEKL. The CDR3 covers 15 residues. Trimming cost V 2 bases and J 2 bases, with 12 bases left between them. CDR3 nucleotides: TGCGCCAGCAGCCAACTGGGACTGGATCAAGAGACCCAGTACTTC. It translates to CASSQLGLDQETQYF.

This chain joins TRBV27 and TRBJ2-5; TRBD2 is a possible D gene (6 bases). V was trimmed by 5 bases and J by 5 bases, leaving 18 bases between them. Germline CDR1 reads MNHEY; CDR2 reads SMNVEV (reference sequence). The CDR3 has 15 residues. The CDR3 is CASSPGLSAWETQYF. The DNA of the CDR3 is TGTGCCAGCAGTCCGGGACTGTCGGCATGGGAGACCCAGTACTTC.

This rearrangement joins TRBV7-9 to TRBJ1-1, with a possible D match to TRBD1 (6 bases). Germline V gene lookup returns CDR1 SEHNR and CDR2 FQNEAQ (reference sequence). Deletions cut 4 bases from V and 4 bases from J, with 19 bases between. CDR3 length equals 16 residues. CDR3 sequence: CASSSRDTTAGTEAFF. CDR3 nucleotide sequence: TGTGCCAGCAGCTCCCGGGACACTACGGCAGGCACTGAAGCTTTCTTT.

The chain joins TRBV13 to TRBJ2-7; TRBD2 matches 10 bases. V lost 5 bases, J lost 1 base, and 11 bases stayed unmatched. The CDR3 covers 17 residues. CDR1 and CDR2 from the germline V gene are PRHDT and FYEKMQ (reference sequence). DNA of the CDR3: TGTGCCAGCAGCCTGGGGATAGCGGGAGGTTTATCCTACGAGCAGTACTTC. It translates to CASSLGIAGGLSYEQYF.

The chain links TRBV28 to TRBJ1-2; D call uncertain. CDR3 length: 11 amino acids. In germline, CDR1 is MDHEN, CDR2 SYDVKM. V was trimmed by 8 bases and J by 8 bases, leaving 12 bases between them. CDR3 sequence reads: CASGLRSGYTF. CDR3 bases: TGTGCCAGCGGACTGCGAAGCGGCTACACCTTC.

The gene calls are TRBV14 and TRBJ2-1; 8 bases map to TRBD2. V lost 0 bases to trimming and J lost 7 bases; unmatched junction nucleotides: 5. Germline-derived CDR1 and CDR2 are SGHDN and FVKESK. The CDR3 runs 15 residues. The CDR3: CASSQDRLAWNEQFF. Written as DNA, the CDR3 is TGTGCCAGCAGCCAAGATAGACTAGCGTGGAATGAGCAGTTCTTC.

The rearrangement joins TRBV6-1 to TRBJ1-5; the D gene is possibly TRBD1 (5 bases). Trimming cost V 1 base and J 6 bases, with 13 bases left between them. The CDR3 loop spans 15 amino acids. Germline CDR1 reads MNHNS; CDR2 reads SASEGT. The CDR3 DNA reads TGTGCCAGCAGTGAAGTTAGGGAGAGGGGTCAGCCCCAGCATTTT. Translating gives CASSEVRERGQPQHF.

This clone was counted a single time. This chain connects TRBV13 to TRBJ2-7; 9 bases match TRBD2. With V trimmed by 1 base and J by 1 base, 8 bases remained unmatched. This CDR3 is built from 17 residues. Germline V gene sequence: CDR1 PRHDT, CDR2 FYEKMQ (reference sequence). CDR3: CASSLARRSGRSYEQYF. As DNA, the CDR3 is TGTGCCAGCAGCTTAGCTCGACGGAGCGGGAGGTCCTACGAGCAGTACTTC.

In the case of this clone: Other nucleotide sequences in the sample specify the same CDR3. The DNA of the CDR3 is TGTGCCAGCAGTTTACGCGGACTGAGCTCCTACGAGCAGTACTTC. This codes for CASSLRGLSSYEQYF. This rearrangement joins TRBV27 to TRBJ2-7; a weak D match, TRBD2 (5 bases). This CDR3 is built from 15 residues. The V end was cut by 2 bases, the J end by 0 bases, with 11 bases between. Germline CDR1 and CDR2: MNHEY and SMNVEV (reference sequence).